The 2 T cell receptor beta chains below were found in one sample sequenced in a study of blood T cell repertoires in COVID-19 (TCRdb year 2020). The library relied on the immunoSEQ multiplex PCR assay. In its TCRdb copy, this immuneACCESS table keeps in-frame sequences only and misses some clones. Where compared with another copy, unresolved V genes explain less than half of these, and the others have no known cause. In this sample the table shows 300,000 to 350,000 clones, about 90% of which occur a single time. The leading ten clones occupy just under 7.5% of the sample. The material sequenced was peripheral blood. These receptors originate from a woman between 65 and 79 years old with COVID-19, enrolled during active disease.

The J gene is TRBJ1-3, the V gene TRBV11-1, with D possibly being TRBD1 (6 bases). CDR1 and CDR2 from the germline V gene are SGHAT and FQDESV (reference sequence). CDR3 size: 15 residues. Trimming took 4 bases from V and 0 from J, leaving 10 bases between them. The CDR3 nucleotides are TGTGCCAGCAGCTCGGACAGCTTCTCTGGAAACACCATATATTTT. Translating it yields CASSSDSFSGNTIYF.

This chain links TRBV20-1 with TRBJ1-2, with 7 bases lining up with TRBD1. The CDR3 length is 13 residues. From germline, CDR1 is DFQATT and CDR2 SNEGSKA (reference sequence). V was clipped by 3 bases and J by 3 bases; unmatched bases: 4. The DNA of the CDR3 is TGCAGTGCTAGTCGGGACAGAGACTATGGCTACACCTTC. This sequence encodes CSASRDRDYGYTF.